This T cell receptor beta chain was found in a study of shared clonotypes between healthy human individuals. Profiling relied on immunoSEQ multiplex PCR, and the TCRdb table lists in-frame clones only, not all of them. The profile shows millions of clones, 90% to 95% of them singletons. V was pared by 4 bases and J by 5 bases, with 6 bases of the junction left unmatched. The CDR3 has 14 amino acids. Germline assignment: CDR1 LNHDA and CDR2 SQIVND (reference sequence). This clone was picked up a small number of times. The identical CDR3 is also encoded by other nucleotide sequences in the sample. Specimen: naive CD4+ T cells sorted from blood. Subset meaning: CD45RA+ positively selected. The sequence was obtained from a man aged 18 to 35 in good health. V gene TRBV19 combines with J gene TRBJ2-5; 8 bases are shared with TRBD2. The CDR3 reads CASSTSGGWETQYF. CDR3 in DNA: TGTGCCAGTAGTACCTCGGGAGGGTGGGAGACCCAGTACTTC.